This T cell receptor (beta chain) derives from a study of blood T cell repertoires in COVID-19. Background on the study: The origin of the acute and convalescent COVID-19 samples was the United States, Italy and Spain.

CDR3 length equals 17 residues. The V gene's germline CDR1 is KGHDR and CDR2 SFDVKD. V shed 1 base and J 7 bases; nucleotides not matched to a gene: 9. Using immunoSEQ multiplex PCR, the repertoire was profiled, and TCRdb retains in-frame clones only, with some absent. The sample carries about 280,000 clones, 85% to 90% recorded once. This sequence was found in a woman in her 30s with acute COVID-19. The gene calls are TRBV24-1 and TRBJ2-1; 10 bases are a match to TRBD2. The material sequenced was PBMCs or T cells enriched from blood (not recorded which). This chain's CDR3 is CATSDFEGSGGANEQFF. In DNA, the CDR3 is TGTGCCACCAGTGATTTCGAAGGGAGCGGGGGGGCGAATGAGCAGTTCTTC.